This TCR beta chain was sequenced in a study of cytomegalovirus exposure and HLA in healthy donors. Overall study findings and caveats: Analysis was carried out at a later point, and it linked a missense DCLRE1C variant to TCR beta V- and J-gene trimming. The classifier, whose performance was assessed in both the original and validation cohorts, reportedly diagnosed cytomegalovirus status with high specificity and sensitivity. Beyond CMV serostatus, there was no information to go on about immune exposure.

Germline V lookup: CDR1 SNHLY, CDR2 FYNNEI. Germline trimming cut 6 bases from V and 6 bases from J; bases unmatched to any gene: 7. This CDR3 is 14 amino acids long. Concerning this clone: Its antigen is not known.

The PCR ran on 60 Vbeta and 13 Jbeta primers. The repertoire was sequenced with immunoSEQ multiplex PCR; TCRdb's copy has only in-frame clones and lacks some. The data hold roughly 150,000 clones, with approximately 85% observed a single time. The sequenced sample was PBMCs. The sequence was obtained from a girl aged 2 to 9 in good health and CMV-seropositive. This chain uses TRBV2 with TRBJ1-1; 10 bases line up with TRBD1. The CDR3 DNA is TGTGCCAGCAGACGAGACAGGGGGCAGGCTGAAGCTTTCTTT. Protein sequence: CASRRDRGQAEAFF.